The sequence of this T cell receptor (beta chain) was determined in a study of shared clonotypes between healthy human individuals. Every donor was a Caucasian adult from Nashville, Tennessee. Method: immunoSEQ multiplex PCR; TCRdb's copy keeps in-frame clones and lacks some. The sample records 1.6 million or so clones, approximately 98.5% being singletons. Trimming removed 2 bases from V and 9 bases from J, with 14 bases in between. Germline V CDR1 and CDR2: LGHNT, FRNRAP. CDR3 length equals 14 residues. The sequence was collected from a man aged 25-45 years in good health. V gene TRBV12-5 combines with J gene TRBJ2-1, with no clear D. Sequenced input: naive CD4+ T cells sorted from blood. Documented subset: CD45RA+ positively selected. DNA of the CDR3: TGTGCTAGTGGTTTGTCCTTCCCGATAAGTGAGCAGTTCTTC. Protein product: CASGLSFPISEQFF. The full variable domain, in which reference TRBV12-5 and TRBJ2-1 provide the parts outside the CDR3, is DARVTQTPRHKVTEMGQEVTMRCQPILGHNTVFWYRQTMMQGLELLAYFRNRAPLDDSGMPKDRFSAEMPDATLATLKIQPSEPRDSAVYFCASGLSFPISEQFFGPGTRLTVL.